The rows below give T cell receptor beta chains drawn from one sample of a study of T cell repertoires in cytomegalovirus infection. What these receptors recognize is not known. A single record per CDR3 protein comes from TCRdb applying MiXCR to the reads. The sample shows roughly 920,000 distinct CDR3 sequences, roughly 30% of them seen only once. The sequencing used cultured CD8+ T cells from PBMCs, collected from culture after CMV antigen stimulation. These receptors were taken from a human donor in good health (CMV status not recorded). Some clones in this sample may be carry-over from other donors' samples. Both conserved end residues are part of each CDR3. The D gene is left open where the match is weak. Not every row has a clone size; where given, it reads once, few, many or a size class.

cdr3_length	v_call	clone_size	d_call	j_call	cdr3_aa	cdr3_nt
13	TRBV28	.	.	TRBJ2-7	CASSPLGYHEQYF	TGTGCCAGCAGTCCACTCGGGTACCACGAGCAGTACTTC
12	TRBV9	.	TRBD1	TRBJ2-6	CASKKEQGGLTF	TGTGCCAGCAAGAAGGAACAGGGGGGACTGACTTTC
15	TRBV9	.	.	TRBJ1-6	CASSTGGGQFPPLHF	TGTGCCAGCAGCACCGGGGGAGGACAATTTCCACCCCTCCACTTT
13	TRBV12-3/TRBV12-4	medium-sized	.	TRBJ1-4	CASSLRDTEKLFF	TGTGCCAGCAGTCTACGGGACACCGAAAAACTGTTTTTT
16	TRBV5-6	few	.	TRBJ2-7	CASSWGGGTGTYEQYF	TGTGCCAGCAGCTGGGGTGGCGGAACAGGCACCTACGAGCAGTACTTC
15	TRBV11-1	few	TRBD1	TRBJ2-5	CASTTTGAVQETQYF	TGTGCCAGCACGACGACAGGGGCTGTTCAAGAGACCCAGTACTTC
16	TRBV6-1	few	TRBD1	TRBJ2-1	CASSEEGTGVNNEQFF	TGTGCCAGCAGTGAAGAAGGGACAGGGGTGAACAATGAGCAGTTCTTC
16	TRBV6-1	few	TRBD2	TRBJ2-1	CASSDMLAGAYNEQFF	TGTGCCAGCAGTGATATGCTAGCGGGGGCCTACAATGAGCAGTTCTTC
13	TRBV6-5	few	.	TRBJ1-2	CASSYSLGNGYTF	TGTGCCAGCAGTTACTCCTTGGGGAATGGCTACACCTTC
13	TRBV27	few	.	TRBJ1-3	CASVDRLGNTIYF	TGTGCCAGCGTCGATCGGCTTGGAAACACCATATATTTT
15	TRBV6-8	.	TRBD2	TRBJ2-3	CASSLAGVITDTQYF	TGTGCCAGCAGTCTAGCGGGGGTAATCACAGATACGCAGTATTTT
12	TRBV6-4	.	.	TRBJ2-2	CASIPPTGELFF	TGTGCCAGCATCCCCCCCACCGGGGAGCTGTTTTTT
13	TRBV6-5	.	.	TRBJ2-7	CASSYSGVSEQYF	TGTGCCAGCAGTTACTCGGGGGTGAGCGAGCAGTACTTC
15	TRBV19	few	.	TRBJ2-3	CASSISSSLTDTQYF	TGTGCCAGTAGTATTAGCTCTTCACTCACAGATACGCAGTATTTT
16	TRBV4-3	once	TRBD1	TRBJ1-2	CASSQDPQGAGYGYTF	TGCGCCAGCAGCCAAGATCCACAGGGGGCTGGCTATGGCTACACCTTC
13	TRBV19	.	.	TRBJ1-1	CASSTVSDTEAFF	TGTGCCAGTAGTACAGTCTCTGACACTGAAGCTTTCTTT
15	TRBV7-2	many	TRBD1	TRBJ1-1	CASSLRDRANTEAFF	TGTGCCAGCAGCCTCCGGGACAGGGCGAACACTGAAGCTTTCTTT
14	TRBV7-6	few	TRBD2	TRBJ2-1	CASARGLAANEQFF	TGTGCCAGCGCGAGGGGACTAGCAGCCAATGAGCAGTTCTTC
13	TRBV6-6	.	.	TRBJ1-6	CASSPSGYSPLHF	TGTGCCAGCAGTCCATCAGGTTATTCACCCCTCCACTTT
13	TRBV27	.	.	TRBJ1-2	CASGAGKSYGYTF	TGTGCCAGCGGCGCAGGGAAAAGCTATGGCTACACCTTC